The 12 T cell receptor beta chains listed next were all sequenced from one sample in a study of T cell responses to AZD1222 COVID-19 vaccine. Assay: immunoSEQ multiplex PCR; the TCRdb copy retains only in-frame clones and omits some. The table has around 99,000 clones, roughly 87% seen once. The specimen was peripheral blood, collected on day 0 of AZD1222 vaccination. The receptor source for this set is an adult in good health.

The V and J genes are TRBV5-8 and TRBJ1-4, with D unresolved. Trimming removed 1 base from V and 6 bases from J, with 16 bases in between. The CDR3 extends over 16 amino acids. The germline V gene has CDR1 SGHTS and CDR2 YDEGEE. The CDR3 coding sequence is TGTGCCAGCAGCTTGCCCGGACGGCACAAGGATGAAAAACTGTTTTTT. Translated: CASSLPGRHKDEKLFF.

The V call is TRBV7-8, the J call TRBJ1-1; possibly TRBD1 for D (5 bases). Germline V gives CDR1 SGHVS, CDR2 FQNEAQ. The CDR3 spans 16 residues. The V end lost 0 bases, the J end lost 4 bases, and 15 bases lay between the germline ends. DNA of the CDR3: TGTGCCAGCAGCTTAGCGTCGGGGCGCTTGGGCACTGAAGCTTTCTTT. It codes for CASSLASGRLGTEAFF.

The rearrangement links TRBV11-2 to TRBJ2-7; D unresolved. With 1 base removed from V and 3 bases from J, the gap between germline ends came to 16 bases. Germline CDR1 is SGHAT and CDR2 is FQNNGV. CDR3 size: 16 residues. For the CDR3, the DNA is TGTGCCAGCAGCTTAGGATCCGGCCTATCCCGCTACGAGCAGTACTTC. The encoded protein is CASSLGSGLSRYEQYF.

This clone was seen a handful of times. J is TRBJ1-5 and V is TRBV2, with TRBD1 matching 7 bases. J gave up 3 bases and V 9 bases, and 11 bases lay outside the gene matches. The CDR3 contains 15 residues. The V gene's germline CDR1 is SNHLY and CDR2 FYNNEI. Here the CDR3 reads CASQIRDSYNQPQHF. CDR3 nucleotides: TGTGCCAGTCAAATACGGGACAGTTACAATCAGCCCCAGCATTTT.

V usage is TRBV18 and J usage is TRBJ1-1; 7 positions agree with TRBD1. The CDR3 totals 14 residues. Germline V gene data show CDR1 as KGHSH and CDR2 as LQKENI. With 4 bases clipped from V and 1 base from J, the junction kept 3 bases outside the gene matches. The DNA for the CDR3 is TGTGCCAGCTCACTTGGGACAGCGAACACTGAAGCTTTCTTT. Its translation is CASSLGTANTEAFF.

V and J are TRBV5-1 and TRBJ2-1; 9 bases align to TRBD2. Germline values: CDR1 SGHRS, CDR2 YFSETQ. The trim removed 1 base at V and 1 base at J, leaving 12 bases unmatched. CDR3 length: 19 amino acids. As DNA, the CDR3 is TGCGCCAGCAGCTTGCCCCCGGGACTAGCTTCTAGGTCCTACAATGAGCAGTTCTTC. It translates to CASSLPPGLASRSYNEQFF.

The chain links TRBV5-5 to TRBJ2-1, with 8 positions matching TRBD1. This CDR3 has 15 residues. Germline-derived CDR1 and CDR2 are SGHKS and YYEKEE (reference sequence). V lost 7 bases to trimming and J lost 7 bases; unmatched junction nucleotides: 13. As DNA, the CDR3 is TGTGCCAGCGGCGAGTCGAGACAGGGGATGAATGAGCAGTTCTTC. Its protein product is CASGESRQGMNEQFF.

The chain links TRBV5-4 to TRBJ1-4, with TRBD1 identical over 8 bases. J lost 6 bases, V lost 3 bases, and 4 bases had no gene match. CDR3 length equals 14 residues. Looked up from germline, CDR1 is SGHNT and CDR2 is YYREEE (reference sequence). CDR3 region: CASSWGQEDEKLFF. Here the CDR3 DNA reads TGTGCCAGCAGCTGGGGACAGGAGGATGAAAAACTGTTTTTT.

The chain recombines TRBV12-2 with TRBJ2-1; the table gives TRBD2 as D, unverified against the DNA. TRBV12-2 is noted as a pseudogene. The CDR3 loop spans 17 amino acids. The DNA for the CDR3 is TGTGCAAGTCGCTTAGCGCCCCCCCGCGGGGGGCAGGGTGAGCAGTTCTTC. This sequence encodes CASRLAPPRGGQGEQFF.

The CDR3 sequence is CASNLQGNTEAFF. CDR3 DNA sequence: TGTGCCAGCAACCTACAGGGGAACACTGAAGCTTTCTTT. The chain uses TRBV2 and TRBJ1-1; weak D call: TRBD1 (6 bases). V was clipped by 7 bases and J by 1 base, with 10 bases between them. There are 13 residues in the CDR3. Per the germline V gene, CDR1 is SNHLY and CDR2 is FYNNEI. Full variable domain (rest looked up from reference TRBV2 and TRBJ1-1): EPEVTQTPSHQVTQMGQEVILRCVPISNHLYFYWYRQILGQKVEFLVSFYNNEISEKSEIFDDQFSVERPDGSNFTLKIRSTKLEDSAMYFCASNLQGNTEAFFGQGTRLTVV.

The chain couples TRBV6-2 or TRBV6-3 to TRBJ1-5; perhaps TRBD1 as D (6 bases). V lost 5 bases, J lost 3 bases, and 14 bases lay in between. Per germline, CDR1 MNHEY and CDR2 SVGEGT. There are 15 residues in the CDR3. The CDR3 DNA sequence: TGTGCCAGCAGTCGGGACAAAGGGAACAATCAGCCCCAGCATTTT. This encodes CASSRDKGNNQPQHF.

This clone was seen just once. The chain joins TRBV9 to TRBJ1-3; D unresolved. This CDR3 is built from 15 residues. Germline CDR1 is SGDLS and CDR2 is YYNGEE. Trimming shortened V by 0 bases and J by 8 bases, and 15 bases separated the two germline ends. CDR3 DNA sequence: TGTGCCAGCAGCGTAGGGCCGGCGGGGAGCGACACCATATATTTT. This translates into CASSVGPAGSDTIYF.